This entry lists 32 T cell receptor beta chains sequenced from one sample in a study of blood T cell repertoires in COVID-19. The assay was immunoSEQ multiplex PCR, and TCRdb's table has in-frame clones only and misses some. In the table there are about 160,000 clones, roughly 88% of which are singletons. The sequenced material came from PBMCs or T cells enriched from blood (not recorded which). The source of these receptors is a woman aged 50 to 60 who had recovered from COVID-19.

This sequence joins TRBV11-3 and TRBJ1-2; no clear D. CDR1 SGHNT and CDR2 YENEEA come from the germline V gene. Trimming left V 5 bases short and J 8 bases short, with 12 bases between. This CDR3 has 12 residues. The CDR3 spells CASSRGSGGYTF. DNA of the CDR3: TGTGCCAGCAGCCGAGGGTCGGGGGGCTACACCTTC.

V usage is TRBV19 and J usage is TRBJ1-2; 7 nucleotides match TRBD1. In germline, CDR1 is LNHDA, CDR2 SQIVND (reference sequence). This CDR3 comprises 12 residues. V lost 8 bases to trimming and J lost 5 bases; unmatched junction nucleotides: 5. CDR3 sequence reads: CASSGQTYGYTF. The CDR3 DNA reads TGTGCCAGTTCGGGACAGACTTATGGCTACACCTTC.

This clone appeared a single time. J is TRBJ1-1 and V is TRBV10-3, with TRBD1 as a possible D gene (6 bases). Trimming took 6 bases from V and 7 from J, leaving 9 bases between them. Per the germline V gene, CDR1 is ENHRY and CDR2 is SYGVKD. The CDR3 covers 11 residues. CDR3 region: CAIRTGREAFF. Here the CDR3 DNA reads TGTGCCATCAGGACAGGACGTGAAGCTTTCTTT.

V is TRBV15 and J is TRBJ2-1; 7 bases are shared with TRBD1. Germline CDR1 LNHNV, CDR2 YYDKDF (reference sequence). The trim removed 1 base at V and 4 bases at J, leaving 7 bases unmatched. CDR3 length: 16 residues. CDR3 in DNA: TGTGCCACCAGCAGAGCGACAGGGCCTTCATACAATGAGCAGTTCTTC. Protein: CATSRATGPSYNEQFF.

This clone is a singleton in its sample. This chain uses TRBV6-5 with TRBJ1-6; tentatively, D is TRBD1 (6 bases). V shed 5 bases and J shed 10 bases, with 15 bases lying between them. The V gene's germline CDR1 is MNHEY and CDR2 SVGAGI. This CDR3 has 14 amino acids. CDR3 residues: CASSKGGPGSPLHF. CDR3 nucleotide sequence: TGTGCCAGCAGTAAGGGGGGGCCGGGCTCACCCCTCCACTTT.

The gene calls are TRBV6-4 and TRBJ1-2; D possibly corresponds to TRBD1 (6 bases). The length of the CDR3 is 14 residues. Trimming pared 4 bases from V and 10 bases from J, leaving 19 bases between. The germline V gene encodes CDR1 MRHNA and CDR2 SNTAGT. This CDR3 reads CASSAIPQGSDYTF. The CDR3 region has the DNA TGTGCCAGCAGTGCGATCCCGCAGGGGAGCGACTACACCTTC.

The V gene is TRBV15, the J gene TRBJ2-3; 12 bases fit TRBD2. Looked up from germline, CDR1 is LNHNV and CDR2 is YYDKDF (reference sequence). V shed 0 bases, J shed 2 bases, and the junction held 6 bases outside the gene matches. The CDR3 contains 18 residues. CDR3: CATSRDWTSGDYTDTQYF. CDR3 in DNA: TGTGCCACCAGCAGAGATTGGACTAGCGGGGACTACACAGATACGCAGTATTTT.

This chain joins TRBV2 and TRBJ2-3, with 12 bases that match TRBD2. CDR1 and CDR2 from the germline V gene are SNHLY and FYNNEI. J was trimmed by 6 bases and V by 6 bases; bases with no gene match: 10. This CDR3 has 16 amino acids. CDR3 in amino acids: CASRTPSGGAGDTQYF. As DNA, the CDR3 is TGTGCCAGCAGGACTCCTAGCGGGGGGGCCGGGGATACGCAGTATTTT.

The gene calls are TRBV7-2 and TRBJ2-7, with TRBD1 identical over 12 bases. In germline, CDR1 is SGHTA, CDR2 FQGNSA. V lost 1 base to trimming and J lost 5 bases; unmatched junction nucleotides: 3. The CDR3 runs 15 residues. CDR3 DNA: TGTGCCAGCAGCTTAGAGGGACAGGGGGCCCACGAGCAGTACTTC. This codes for CASSLEGQGAHEQYF.

The chain couples TRBV7-2 to TRBJ2-7; 8 bases map to TRBD1. Trimming took 1 base from V and 4 from J; bases not matched to a gene: 3. The V gene's germline CDR1 is SGHTA and CDR2 FQGNSA. The length of the CDR3 is 14 residues. The chain's CDR3 is CASSLGTGPYEQYF. In nucleotides, the CDR3 is TGTGCCAGCAGCTTAGGGACAGGGCCTTACGAGCAGTACTTC.

This rearrangement joins TRBV9 to TRBJ2-3; D may be TRBD2 (5 bases). V was cut by 4 bases and J by 3 bases, with 12 bases left in between. The CDR3 contains 14 residues. Germline V gene lookup returns CDR1 SGDLS and CDR2 YYNGEE. The CDR3 DNA reads as TGTGCCAGCAGCCCAAGCGGTAGGACAGATACGCAGTATTTT. Translating gives CASSPSGRTDTQYF. The variable domain in full, with the rest retrieved from reference TRBV9 and TRBJ2-3, is DSGVTQTPKHLITATGQRVTLRCSPRSGDLSVYWYQQSLDQGLQFLIQYYNGEERAKGNILERFSAQQFPDLHSELNLSSLELGDSALYFCASSPSGRTDTQYFGPGTRLTVL.

This rearrangement joins TRBV6-5 to TRBJ1-5, with D possibly TRBD1 on 5 matching bases. Germline assignment: CDR1 MNHEY and CDR2 SVGAGI. Trimming shortened V by 6 bases and J by 0 bases, and 9 bases separated the two germline ends. CDR3 size: 14 residues. This CDR3 is CASSYDSSNQPQHF. CDR3 sequence (DNA): TGTGCCAGCAGCTACGACAGTAGCAATCAGCCCCAGCATTTT.

This chain links TRBV27 with TRBJ1-3; no clear D gene. CDR1 is MNHEY and CDR2 is SMNVEV in the germline V gene (reference sequence). Trimming took 6 bases from V and 0 from J, leaving 6 bases between them. CDR3 length equals 13 residues. CDR3 amino acids: CASRQSSGNTIYF. The CDR3 bases are TGTGCCAGCAGACAGAGCTCTGGAAACACCATATATTTT.

J is TRBJ1-5 and V is TRBV16; 9 nucleotides match TRBD1. The V gene's germline CDR1 is KGHSY and CDR2 FQNENV. J lost 6 bases, V lost 4 bases, and 4 bases had no gene match. This CDR3 has 14 residues. The CDR3, as DNA: TGTGCCAGCAGCCGAGGACAGGGGAGTCAGCCCCAGCATTTT. Translating gives CASSRGQGSQPQHF.

This chain uses TRBV4-3 with TRBJ2-5; D uncertain. This CDR3 spans 16 amino acids. Germline lookup yields CDR1 LGHNA and CDR2 YSLEER. Trimming took off 0 bases at V and 9 bases at J, with 20 bases between the two ends. CDR3 residues: CASSQDSQTFLEAQYF. CDR3 sequence (DNA): TGCGCCAGCAGCCAAGATTCCCAGACCTTCCTTGAGGCCCAGTACTTC.

The V gene is TRBV2, the J gene TRBJ2-1; 8 bases agree with TRBD2. Losses at the gene ends were 5 bases for V and 8 bases for J; bases not matched to a gene: 2. The CDR3 spans 12 residues. Germline CDR1 and CDR2: SNHLY and FYNNEI. The CDR3 loop reads CASSQLADEQFF. The CDR3 coding sequence is TGTGCCAGCAGTCAACTAGCGGATGAGCAGTTCTTC.

The chain has TRBV30 and TRBJ1-2; D remains ambiguous. The germline V gene encodes CDR1 GTSNPN and CDR2 SVGIG (reference sequence). The CDR3 loop spans 13 amino acids. With 2 bases removed from V and 4 bases from J, the gap between germline ends came to 11 bases. In nucleotides, the CDR3 is TGTGCCTGGAGTCCCTTGCTACCCTATGGCTACACCTTC. Its translation: CAWSPLLPYGYTF.

The rearrangement links TRBV11-2 to TRBJ1-2, with D unclear. The V gene lost 5 bases and the J gene lost 1 base, with 5 bases spanning the gap. This CDR3 comprises 12 residues. Germline loops: CDR1 SGHAT, CDR2 FQNNGV. CDR3 DNA sequence: TGTGCCAGCAGCACCAGTAACTATGGCTACACCTTC. Translated, it gives CASSTSNYGYTF.

The gene calls are TRBV19 and TRBJ1-3; D might be TRBD1 (6 bases). The CDR3 runs 18 residues. The germline V and J ends were trimmed by 6 bases and 0 bases, with 21 bases remaining between them. Germline V gene lookup returns CDR1 LNHDA and CDR2 SQIVND (reference sequence). Here the CDR3 reads CASSIRTRDTISGNTIYF. CDR3 DNA sequence: TGTGCCAGTAGCATCCGAACCCGGGACACCATCTCTGGAAACACCATATATTTT.

This clone was observed once. This rearrangement joins TRBV12-5 to TRBJ1-5; weak D call: TRBD1 (5 bases). Germline V gene lookup returns CDR1 LGHNT and CDR2 FRNRAP. The CDR3 spans 13 residues. Trimming removed 7 bases from V and 7 bases from J, with 14 bases in between. CDR3 nucleotide sequence: TGTGCTAGTGCCCACGCGGGGGGACAGCCCCAGCATTTT. Its protein is CASAHAGGQPQHF.

In this sample, this clone turned up once. V and J are TRBV5-4 and TRBJ2-7, with D tentatively TRBD2 (6 bases). Germline values: CDR1 SGHNT, CDR2 YYREEE (reference sequence). The V and J ends lost 2 bases and 6 bases respectively, with 15 bases between them. The CDR3 is 14 amino acids. Here the CDR3 reads CASSLGGTPREQYF. CDR3 coding DNA: TGTGCCAGCAGCTTAGGAGGGACCCCCCGCGAGCAGTACTTC.

The chain employs TRBV10-3 and TRBJ1-1; D may be TRBD1 (5 bases). From germline, CDR1 is ENHRY and CDR2 SYGVKD. V gave up 7 bases and J gave up 0 bases, with 15 bases separating them. This CDR3 is built from 15 residues. CDR3 DNA: TGTGCCATCAAAACGGCAGGGTCTATGAACACTGAAGCTTTCTTT. This codes for CAIKTAGSMNTEAFF.

V and J are TRBV18 and TRBJ2-7; the D gene is possibly TRBD1 (5 bases). The CDR3 is made up of 14 amino acids. Looked up from germline, CDR1 is KGHSH and CDR2 is LQKENI. Deletions cut 3 bases from V and 5 bases from J, with 14 bases between. The CDR3 protein is CASSPGRGPDEQYF. CDR3 bases: TGTGCCAGCTCACCGGGTAGGGGCCCCGACGAGCAGTACTTC.

The chain joins TRBV11-2 to TRBJ2-5; weak D call: TRBD1 (5 bases). Trimming took off 2 bases at V and 4 bases at J, with 8 bases between the two ends. The CDR3 loop spans 13 amino acids. Germline V CDR1 and CDR2: SGHAT, FQNNGV. Here the CDR3 reads CASSLQGRETQYF. The CDR3 bases are TGTGCCAGCAGCTTACAGGGTCGAGAGACCCAGTACTTC.

This chain's CDR3 is CASSPSLGQGKATEAFF. CDR3 DNA sequence: TGTGCCAGTAGTCCCTCCCTCGGGCAGGGCAAAGCCACTGAAGCTTTCTTT. This sequence joins TRBV19 and TRBJ1-1; D may be TRBD1 (5 bases). Germline-derived CDR1 and CDR2 are LNHDA and SQIVND (reference sequence). This CDR3 has 17 amino acids. Trimming took 5 bases from V and 4 from J, leaving 23 bases between them.

The V call is TRBV19, the J call TRBJ1-2; D gene ambiguous. The CDR3 has 14 amino acids. Germline CDR1 LNHDA, CDR2 SQIVND (reference sequence). V was shortened by 7 bases and J by 0 bases, with 12 bases between the two germline ends. This CDR3 reads CASMFGGTNYGYTF. The CDR3 DNA follows: TGTGCCAGTATGTTCGGCGGAACTAACTATGGCTACACCTTC.

This clone showed up just once. The CDR3 bases are TGTGCCAGCAGTTTATCGAGGACAGGGAAGAACACTGAAGCTTTCTTT. Amino acids: CASSLSRTGKNTEAFF. V usage is TRBV27 and J usage is TRBJ1-1; 8 bases fit TRBD1. CDR3 length: 16 amino acids. V shed 0 bases, J shed 1 base, and the junction held 4 bases outside the gene matches. Germline-derived CDR1 and CDR2 are MNHEY and SMNVEV (reference sequence).

The chain carries TRBV6-5 and TRBJ2-2; possibly TRBD1 for D (5 bases). The CDR3 spans 13 residues. Germline CDR1 and CDR2: MNHEY and SVGAGI. V was pared by 7 bases and J by 6 bases, with 12 bases between. The CDR3 protein is CASKPARAGELFF. The DNA for the CDR3 is TGTGCCAGCAAACCCGCCAGGGCCGGGGAGCTGTTTTTT.

V usage is TRBV18 and J usage is TRBJ1-5; 10 nucleotides line up with TRBD1. Germline V gene data show CDR1 as KGHSH and CDR2 as LQKENI. The CDR3 length is 18 residues. Trimming took 2 bases from V and 7 from J; bases not matched to a gene: 14. The CDR3: CASSPLRTGQGILQPQHF. The CDR3 nucleotides read TGTGCCAGCTCACCATTGCGAACGGGACAGGGGATTTTACAGCCCCAGCATTTT.

The V and J genes are TRBV7-3 and TRBJ1-6, with D possibly TRBD1 on 6 matching bases. The germline V gene encodes CDR1 SGHTA and CDR2 FQGTGA. Trimming left V 3 bases short and J 10 bases short, with 10 bases between. CDR3 length: 13 amino acids. CDR3 nucleotide sequence: TGTGCCAGCAGCTTCCAGGGGAAGTCACCCCTCCACTTT. Its translation: CASSFQGKSPLHF.

The V gene is TRBV19, the J gene TRBJ1-5; D might be TRBD1 (6 bases). The CDR3 runs 16 residues. Germline assignment: CDR1 LNHDA and CDR2 SQIVND (reference sequence). With 2 bases removed from V and 1 base from J, the gap between germline ends came to 12 bases. CDR3 coding DNA: TGTGCCAGTAGTATACTTCGGACAGCCAGCAATCAGCCCCAGCATTTT. This gives the protein CASSILRTASNQPQHF.

The chain links TRBV24-1 to TRBJ1-2, with 9 nucleotides matching TRBD1. The trim removed 5 bases at V and 0 bases at J, leaving 9 bases unmatched. Germline CDR1 and CDR2: KGHDR and SFDVKD. This CDR3 has 17 amino acids. CDR3 residues: CATSATGGGGPNYGYTF. CDR3 bases: TGTGCCACCAGTGCCACAGGGGGCGGGGGCCCTAACTATGGCTACACCTTC.